A single sample is the source of the 11 T cell receptor beta chains below, sequenced in a study of early T cells in non-severe SARS-CoV-2 infection. TCRdb passed the 5' RACE reads through MiXCR, listing each CDR3 protein once. The sample lists roughly 40,000 distinct CDR3 sequences; about 5.8% were seen once. Sequencing was done on a sample of whole blood. These receptors were taken from an adult who was a healthcare worker with PCR-confirmed SARS-CoV-2 infection or an uninfected control (not recorded which).

In its sample, this clonotype was seen many times. The V call is TRBV7-2, the J call TRBJ2-1; 9 bases align to TRBD1. V was pared by 5 bases and J by 4 bases, with 6 bases of the junction left unmatched. The length of the CDR3 is 15 residues. Per germline, CDR1 SGHTA and CDR2 FQGNSA. The CDR3 spells CASSPRGTGYNEQFF. The CDR3 DNA is TGTGCCAGCAGCCCAAGGGGGACAGGGTACAATGAGCAGTTCTTC.

The V and J genes are TRBV20-1 and TRBJ2-1; D call uncertain. CDR3 length equals 11 residues. Germline CDR1 and CDR2: DFQATT and SNEGSKA (reference sequence). The V and J ends lost 1 base and 8 bases respectively, with 6 bases between them. CDR3 coding DNA: TGCAGTGCTAGAGCGGGTGATGAGCAGTTCTTC. Its translation: CSARAGDEQFF.

This clonotype was seen at least ten times. The rearrangement joins TRBV7-8 to TRBJ1-3; D uncertain. The germline CDR1 and CDR2 sequences are SGHVS and FQNEAQ. Trimming removed 0 bases at V and 2 bases at J, with 5 bases between. The CDR3 extends over 14 amino acids. CDR3 region: CASSLAQTGNTIYF. The CDR3 nucleotides read TGTGCCAGCAGCTTAGCGCAGACTGGAAACACCATATATTTT.

This clonotype was seen a handful of times. CDR3 sequence (DNA): TGTGCCATCAGTCAGGGTGTGGCACAAGAGACCCAGTACTTC. Its protein is CAISQGVAQETQYF. The rearrangement uses TRBV10-3 and TRBJ2-5; possible D gene TRBD1, 5 bases. Trimming took 5 bases from V and 2 from J, leaving 12 bases between them. The V gene's germline CDR1 is ENHRY and CDR2 SYGVKD. There are 14 residues in the CDR3.

This clonotype counts as medium-sized. The chain links TRBV18 to TRBJ2-1; TRBD2 matches 7 bases. CDR1 and CDR2 from the germline V gene are KGHSH and LQKENI. The CDR3 consists of 17 residues. The trim removed 3 bases at V and 0 bases at J, leaving 8 bases unmatched. CDR3 loop: CASSPSSGVGSYNEQFF. CDR3 DNA sequence: TGTGCCAGCTCACCCTCTAGCGGAGTGGGCTCCTACAATGAGCAGTTCTTC.

There are many counts of this clonotype. The chain links TRBV30 to TRBJ2-2; 11 nucleotides agree with TRBD2. The V gene's germline CDR1 is GTSNPN and CDR2 SVGIG (reference sequence). J gave up 6 bases and V 3 bases, and 9 bases lay outside the gene matches. The CDR3 consists of 16 residues. The chain's CDR3 is CAWSLNSGRVSGELFF. Here the CDR3 DNA reads TGTGCCTGGAGCTTAAATAGCGGGAGGGTCTCCGGGGAGCTGTTTTTT.

This clonotype was counted at least ten times. The V call is TRBV2, the J call TRBJ2-1, with TRBD1 identical over 12 bases. The CDR3 covers 13 residues. Germline CDR1 and CDR2: SNHLY and FYNNEI. Unmatched junction bases numbered 1, after V lost 7 bases and J lost 6 bases. The CDR3 region is CASTGQGANEQFF. As DNA, the CDR3 is TGTGCCAGCACGGGACAGGGGGCCAATGAGCAGTTCTTC.

This clonotype appeared many times. The chain uses TRBV2 and TRBJ2-5; no clear D gene. This CDR3 has 16 amino acids. The V and J ends lost 1 base and 2 bases respectively, with 14 bases between them. CDR1 and CDR2 from the germline V gene are SNHLY and FYNNEI. The CDR3 bases are TGTGCCAGCAGTGAAGTTGGGCTAGTAAAACAAGAGACCCAGTACTTC. Its translation is CASSEVGLVKQETQYF.

Ten or more counts support this clonotype. V is TRBV9 and J is TRBJ1-1; maybe TRBD1 (5 bases). CDR3 length: 13 residues. Germline loops: CDR1 SGDLS, CDR2 YYNGEE. Trimming shortened V by 2 bases and J by 6 bases, and 11 bases separated the two germline ends. DNA of the CDR3: TGTGCCAGCAGCGTTGGGGGTTATTCTGAAGCTTTCTTT. Translated, it gives CASSVGGYSEAFF.

This clonotype was counted many times. The chain is built from TRBV7-8 and TRBJ2-3; the match to TRBD2 covers 9 bases. Losses at the gene ends were 2 bases for V and 0 bases for J; bases not matched to a gene: 3. This CDR3 has 16 residues. The germline V gene encodes CDR1 SGHVS and CDR2 FQNEAQ. DNA for the CDR3: TGTGCCAGCAGCTTACTAGCGGGATATAGCACAGATACGCAGTATTTT. Translating gives CASSLLAGYSTDTQYF.

This clonotype occurred a few times. V is TRBV20-1 and J is TRBJ2-1; weak D call: TRBD2 (5 bases). This CDR3 comprises 11 residues. Trimming pared 0 bases from V and 13 bases from J, leaving 10 bases between. The germline V gene has CDR1 DFQATT and CDR2 SNEGSKA (reference sequence). CDR3 sequence: CSARDHPSQFF. CDR3 in DNA: TGCAGTGCTAGAGATCATCCTAGCCAGTTCTTC.